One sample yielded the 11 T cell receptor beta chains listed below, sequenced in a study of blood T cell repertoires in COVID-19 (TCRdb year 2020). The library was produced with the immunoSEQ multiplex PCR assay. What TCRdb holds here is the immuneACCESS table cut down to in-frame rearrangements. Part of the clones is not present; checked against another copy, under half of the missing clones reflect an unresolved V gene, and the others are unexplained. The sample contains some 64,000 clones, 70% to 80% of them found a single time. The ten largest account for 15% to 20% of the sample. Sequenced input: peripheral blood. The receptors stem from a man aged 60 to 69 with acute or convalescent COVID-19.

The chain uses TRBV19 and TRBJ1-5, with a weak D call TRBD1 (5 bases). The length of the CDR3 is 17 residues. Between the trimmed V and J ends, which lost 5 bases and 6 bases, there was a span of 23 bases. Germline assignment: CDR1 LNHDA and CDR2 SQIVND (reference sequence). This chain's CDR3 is CASSGDRGLPRGQPQHF. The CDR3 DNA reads TGTGCCAGTAGTGGAGATCGGGGACTACCCCGGGGTCAGCCCCAGCATTTT.

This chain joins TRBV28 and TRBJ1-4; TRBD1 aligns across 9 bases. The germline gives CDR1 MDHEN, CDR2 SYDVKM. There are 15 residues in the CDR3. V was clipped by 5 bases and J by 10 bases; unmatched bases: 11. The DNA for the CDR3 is TGTGCCAGCAGTGAGCCGGGACAGGGCGTGGGAAAACTGTTTTTT. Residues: CASSEPGQGVGKLFF.

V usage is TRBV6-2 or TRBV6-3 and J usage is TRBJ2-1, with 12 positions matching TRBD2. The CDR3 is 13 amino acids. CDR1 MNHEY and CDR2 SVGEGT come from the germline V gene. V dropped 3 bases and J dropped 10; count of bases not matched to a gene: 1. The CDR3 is CASSYLAGGEQFF. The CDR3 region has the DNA TGTGCCAGCAGTTATCTAGCGGGAGGGGAGCAGTTCTTC.

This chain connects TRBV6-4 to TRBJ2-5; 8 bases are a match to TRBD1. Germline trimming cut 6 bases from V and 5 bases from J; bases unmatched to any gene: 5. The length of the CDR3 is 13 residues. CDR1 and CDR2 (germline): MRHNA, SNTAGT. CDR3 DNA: TGTGCCAGCAGCGTAGACAGGGGCGAGACCCAGTACTTC. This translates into CASSVDRGETQYF.

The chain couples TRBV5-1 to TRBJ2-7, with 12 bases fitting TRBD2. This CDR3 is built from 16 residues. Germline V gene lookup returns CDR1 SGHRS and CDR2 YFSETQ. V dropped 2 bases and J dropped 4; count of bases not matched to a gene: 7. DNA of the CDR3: TGCGCCAGCAGCTTACGGCTGACTAGCGGGAGTTACGAGCAGTACTTC. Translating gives CASSLRLTSGSYEQYF.

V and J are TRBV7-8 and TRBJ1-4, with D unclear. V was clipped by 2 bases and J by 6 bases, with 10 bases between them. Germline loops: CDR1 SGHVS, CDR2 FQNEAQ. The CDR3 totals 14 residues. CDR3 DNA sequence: TGTGCCAGCAGCTTATCTAGGAGCGATGAAAAACTGTTTTTT. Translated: CASSLSRSDEKLFF.

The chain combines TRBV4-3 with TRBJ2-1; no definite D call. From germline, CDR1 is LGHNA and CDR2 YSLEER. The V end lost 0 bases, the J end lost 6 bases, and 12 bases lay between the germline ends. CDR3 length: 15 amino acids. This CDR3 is CASSQDPRRSNEQFF. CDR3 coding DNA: TGCGCCAGCAGCCAAGATCCACGGAGATCCAATGAGCAGTTCTTC.

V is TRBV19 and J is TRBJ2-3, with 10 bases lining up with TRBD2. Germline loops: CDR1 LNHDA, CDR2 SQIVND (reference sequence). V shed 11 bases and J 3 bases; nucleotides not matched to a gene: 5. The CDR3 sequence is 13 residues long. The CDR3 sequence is CAASGSPTDTQYF. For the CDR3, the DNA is TGTGCCGCTAGCGGGAGCCCTACAGATACGCAGTATTTT. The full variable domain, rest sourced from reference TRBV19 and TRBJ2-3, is DGGITQSPKYLFRKEGQNVTLSCEQNLNHDAMYWYRQDPGQGLRLIYYSQIVNDFQKGDIAEGYSVSREKKESFPLTVTSAQKNPTAFYLCAASGSPTDTQYFGPGTRLTVL.

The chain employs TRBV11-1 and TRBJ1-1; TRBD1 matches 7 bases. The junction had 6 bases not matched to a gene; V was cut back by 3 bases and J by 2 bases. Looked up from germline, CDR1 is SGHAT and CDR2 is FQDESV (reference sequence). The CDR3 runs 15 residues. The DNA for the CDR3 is TGTGCCAGCAGCTTTGCTGGGACAGCCAACACTGAAGCTTTCTTT. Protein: CASSFAGTANTEAFF.

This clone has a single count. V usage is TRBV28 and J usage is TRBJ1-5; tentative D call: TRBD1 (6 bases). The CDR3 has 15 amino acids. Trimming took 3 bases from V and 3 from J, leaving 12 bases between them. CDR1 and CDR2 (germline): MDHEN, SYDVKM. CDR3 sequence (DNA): TGTGCCAGCAGTTTTGCCGGACAGTACAATCAGCCCCAGCATTTT. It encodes CASSFAGQYNQPQHF.

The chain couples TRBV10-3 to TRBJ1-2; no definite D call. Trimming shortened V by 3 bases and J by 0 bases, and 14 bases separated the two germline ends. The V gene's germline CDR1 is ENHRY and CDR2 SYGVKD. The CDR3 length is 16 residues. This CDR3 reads CAISDHPGPPNYGYTF. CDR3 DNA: TGTGCCATCAGTGACCACCCTGGGCCGCCTAACTATGGCTACACCTTC.